One sample yielded the 11 T cell receptor beta chains listed below, sequenced in a study of blood T cell repertoires in COVID-19. Method: immunoSEQ multiplex PCR; TCRdb's copy keeps in-frame clones and lacks some. Among fewer than 250,000 clones listed, approximately 86% were seen once. The sequenced material came from peripheral blood. The receptors originated from a man in his 60s with COVID-19, enrolled during active disease.

The chain has TRBV19 and TRBJ2-2, with TRBD1 identical over 8 bases. There are 17 residues in the CDR3. Germline loops: CDR1 LNHDA, CDR2 SQIVND (reference sequence). V lost 5 bases, J lost 7 bases, and 15 bases stayed unmatched. The CDR3 reads CASSARRIGTGIGELFF. CDR3 in DNA: TGTGCCAGTAGTGCTCGCCGTATAGGGACAGGAATCGGGGAGCTGTTTTTT.

The chain employs TRBV6-6 and TRBJ2-3, with D possibly matching TRBD2 (6 bases). Trimming stripped 0 bases from V and 4 bases from J, with 11 bases between. This CDR3 has 15 amino acids. Germline V gene sequence: CDR1 MNHNY, CDR2 SVGAGI (reference sequence). This chain's CDR3 is CASSYSHGGADTQYF. CDR3 sequence (DNA): TGTGCCAGCAGTTACTCACACGGGGGTGCAGATACGCAGTATTTT.

The J gene is TRBJ2-1, the V gene TRBV7-3, with 9 bases matching TRBD2. Germline CDR1 SGHTA, CDR2 FQGTGA. This CDR3 region has 14 residues. The ends lost 2 bases at V and 7 bases at J; junction bases unmatched: 3. As DNA, the CDR3 is TGTGCCAGCAGCTTAGCGGGAGGGGGGAATGAGCAGTTCTTC. This gives the protein CASSLAGGGNEQFF.

The V and J genes are TRBV5-1 and TRBJ2-5, with D possibly matching TRBD2 (6 bases). Per germline, CDR1 SGHRS and CDR2 YFSETQ. The V end lost 5 bases, the J end lost 4 bases, and 15 bases lay between the germline ends. This CDR3 spans 14 amino acids. CDR3 nucleotide sequence: TGCGCCAGCAGGTCGTCATTGGGAGGAGAGACCCAGTACTTC. Its protein is CASRSSLGGETQYF.

The V and J genes are TRBV28 and TRBJ2-1; 10 bases are shared with TRBD1. This CDR3 spans 16 amino acids. Germline V lookup: CDR1 MDHEN, CDR2 SYDVKM. J gave up 6 bases and V 6 bases, and 11 bases lay outside the gene matches. CDR3 in amino acids: CASSTTGTGDVNEQFF. The CDR3 bases are TGTGCCAGCAGCACTACCGGGACAGGGGACGTCAATGAGCAGTTCTTC.

The V and J genes are TRBV3-1 (or the pseudogene TRBV3-2) and TRBJ2-5; possible D gene TRBD1, 5 bases. CDR3 length equals 15 residues. V shed 0 bases and J shed 2 bases, with 10 bases lying between them. Germline CDR1 LGHDT, CDR2 YNNKEL (reference sequence). CDR3 DNA sequence: TGTGCCAGCAGCCAAGAAGTAGACAGTCAAGAGACCCAGTACTTC. As protein: CASSQEVDSQETQYF.

V usage is TRBV5-1 and J usage is TRBJ2-7; 8 nucleotides agree with TRBD1. The CDR3 loop spans 14 amino acids. Losses at the gene ends were 4 bases for V and 5 bases for J; bases not matched to a gene: 8. CDR1 and CDR2 (germline): SGHRS, YFSETQ. In DNA, the CDR3 is TGCGCCAGCAGCCTCGGACAGGGAGGCAACGAGCAGTACTTC. Encoded protein: CASSLGQGGNEQYF.

This clone occurred once. The chain is built from TRBV5-8 and TRBJ2-7; TRBD1 aligns across 11 bases. Germline CDR1 is SGHTS and CDR2 is YDEGEE. The CDR3 sequence is 14 residues long. The J segment lost 2 bases and the V segment lost 6 bases, leaving 4 bases of the junction unmatched. Here the CDR3 reads CASTGDRGTYEQYF. In DNA form, the CDR3 reads TGTGCCAGCACCGGGGACAGGGGGACCTACGAGCAGTACTTC.

The rearrangement joins TRBV27 to TRBJ2-5; D not resolved. The length of the CDR3 is 11 residues. In germline, CDR1 is MNHEY, CDR2 SMNVEV (reference sequence). Trimming shortened V by 7 bases and J by 3 bases, and 6 bases separated the two germline ends. The CDR3 protein is CASNLKETQYF. For the CDR3, the DNA is TGTGCCAGCAACTTGAAAGAGACCCAGTACTTC.

This clone has just a few counts. The genes are TRBV5-5 and TRBJ1-1; the match to TRBD1 covers 10 bases. Trimming removed 0 bases from V and 4 bases from J; junction bases left unmatched: 12. CDR3 length: 18 amino acids. Germline V lookup: CDR1 SGHKS, CDR2 YYEKEE (reference sequence). The chain's CDR3 is CASSLGDRGGRGVTEAFF. The CDR3 nucleotides read TGTGCCAGCAGCTTGGGGGACAGGGGCGGCCGGGGGGTCACTGAAGCTTTCTTT.

The CDR3 region has the DNA TGTGCCAGCTCACCACCCAACGGGGGAAGGGAACGAGCTTTCTTT. Residues: CASSPPNGGRERAFF. This sequence joins TRBV18 and TRBJ1-1, with D tentatively TRBD1 (5 bases). Germline assignment: CDR1 KGHSH and CDR2 LQKENI. This CDR3 has 15 amino acids. V lost 0 bases and J lost 10, with 18 bases in between.